The 23 T cell receptor beta chains in this list originate from one sample, sequenced in a study of CD8+ T cells in alopecia areata. cDNA serving as the sequencing template came from extracted, reverse transcribed RNA. The repertoire was sequenced with immunoSEQ multiplex PCR; TCRdb's copy has only in-frame clones and lacks some. The data show 150,000 or so clones, about 89% seen once. The sequences come from CD8+ T cells sorted from blood, collected at week 0. These receptors came from a human donor with alopecia areata.

The V call is TRBV27, the J call TRBJ2-1, with a tentative D call TRBD1 (6 bases). CDR1 is MNHEY and CDR2 is SMNVEV in the germline V gene (reference sequence). V lost 4 bases and J lost 3, with 7 bases in between. CDR3 length equals 13 residues. CDR3 DNA: TGTGCCAGCAGTTCAGGGGTCTACAATGAGCAGTTCTTC. Protein sequence: CASSSGVYNEQFF.

This chain connects TRBV5-1 to TRBJ2-7; no firm D call. V was trimmed by 5 bases and J by 1 base, leaving 7 bases between them. The germline V gene encodes CDR1 SGHRS and CDR2 YFSETQ. There are 12 residues in the CDR3. CDR3 residues: CASSPGSYEQYF. DNA for the CDR3: TGCGCCAGCAGTCCAGGTTCCTACGAGCAGTACTTC.

This chain joins TRBV2 and TRBJ1-1; the match to TRBD1 covers 9 bases. V gave up 2 bases and J gave up 1 base; unmatched junction bases: 2. This CDR3 is built from 15 residues. CDR1 and CDR2 from the germline V gene are SNHLY and FYNNEI. CDR3 residues: CASSEWDRANTEAFF. The CDR3 DNA follows: TGTGCCAGCAGTGAATGGGACAGGGCGAACACTGAAGCTTTCTTT.

The CDR3 coding sequence is TGTGCCAGCAGCGTAGCGCGGGGCCCAAGGAATGAGCAGTTCTTC. Its translation is CASSVARGPRNEQFF. V and J are TRBV9 and TRBJ2-1, with D possibly matching TRBD2 (6 bases). The germline gives CDR1 SGDLS, CDR2 YYNGEE. The CDR3 has 15 amino acids. Trimming pared 0 bases from V and 7 bases from J, leaving 14 bases between. The full variable domain, its missing parts supplied by reference TRBV9 and TRBJ2-1, is DSGVTQTPKHLITATGQRVTLRCSPRSGDLSVYWYQQSLDQGLQFLIQYYNGEERAKGNILERFSAQQFPDLHSELNLSSLELGDSALYFCASSVARGPRNEQFFGPGTRLTVL.

This sequence joins TRBV5-1 and TRBJ2-1, with 8 bases identical to TRBD1. CDR1 SGHRS and CDR2 YFSETQ come from the germline V gene. This CDR3 spans 14 amino acids. The V and J ends lost 4 bases and 8 bases, in that order; junction bases with no gene match: 8. CDR3: CASSPWTGLDEQFF. As DNA, the CDR3 is TGCGCCAGCAGCCCGTGGACAGGGCTGGATGAGCAGTTCTTC.

The CDR3 coding sequence is TGTGCCAGCAGCTTATGGGTTGGCGTCGGGAGAGGAGAGACCCAGTACTTC. Its translation: CASSLWVGVGRGETQYF. V usage is TRBV7-9 and J usage is TRBJ2-5, with a tentative D call TRBD2 (6 bases). CDR1 is SEHNR and CDR2 is FQNEAQ in the germline V gene (reference sequence). The CDR3 loop spans 17 amino acids. V was shortened by 2 bases and J by 4 bases, with 20 bases between the two germline ends.

This clone was counted once. The chain employs TRBV10-2 and TRBJ2-7; 7 nucleotides line up with TRBD1. The CDR3 sequence is 13 residues long. The germline V gene encodes CDR1 WSHSY and CDR2 SAAADI. The V and J ends lost 6 bases and 3 bases, in that order; junction bases with no gene match: 5. This chain's CDR3 is CASRDRTDYEQYF. Written as DNA, the CDR3 is TGCGCCAGCAGGGACAGGACCGACTACGAGCAGTACTTC.

V and J are TRBV11-2 and TRBJ1-1; D is possibly TRBD1 (5 bases). The germline V and J ends were trimmed by 0 bases and 0 bases, with 20 bases remaining between them. The CDR3 contains 19 residues. In germline, CDR1 is SGHAT, CDR2 FQNNGV. CDR3 residues: CASSLDPVVAGRMNTEAFF. CDR3 coding DNA: TGTGCCAGCAGCTTAGATCCGGTAGTCGCAGGGAGAATGAACACTGAAGCTTTCTTT. Based on the CDR3 plus reference TRBV11-2 and TRBJ1-1, the full variable domain is EAGVAQSPRYKIIEKRQSVAFWCNPISGHATLYWYQQILGQGPKLLIQFQNNGVVDDSQLPKDRFSAERLKGVDSTLKIQPAKLEDSAVYLCASSLDPVVAGRMNTEAFFGQGTRLTVV.

The chain carries TRBV4-2 and TRBJ2-1; 8 bases line up with TRBD2. V gave up 0 bases and J gave up 0 bases; unmatched junction bases: 10. The CDR3 length is 19 residues. Germline V gene data show CDR1 as LGHNA and CDR2 as YNFKEQ. CDR3 in amino acids: CASSQELGLGSSSYNEQFF. The DNA of the CDR3 is TGTGCCAGCAGCCAAGAATTGGGACTAGGTTCGAGCTCCTACAATGAGCAGTTCTTC.

The rearrangement links TRBV13 to TRBJ2-1; 13 bases match TRBD2. Germline loops: CDR1 PRHDT, CDR2 FYEKMQ (reference sequence). This CDR3 comprises 15 residues. V dropped 5 bases and J dropped 9; count of bases not matched to a gene: 7. The CDR3, as DNA: TGTGCCAGCAGCCCTACTAGCGGGGGGGCGGTTGAGCAGTTCTTC. Protein: CASSPTSGGAVEQFF.

V and J are TRBV15 and TRBJ1-5; D call uncertain. V was cut by 5 bases and J by 4 bases, with 15 bases left in between. Germline V gene data show CDR1 as LNHNV and CDR2 as YYDKDF (reference sequence). CDR3 length: 15 residues. The CDR3 loop reads CATSARHRWNQPQHF. The CDR3 bases are TGTGCCACCAGCGCAAGACATCGTTGGAATCAGCCCCAGCATTTT.

This clone was seen just once. The chain uses TRBV27 and TRBJ1-4; a weak D match, TRBD1 (5 bases). From germline, CDR1 is MNHEY and CDR2 SMNVEV (reference sequence). V was cut by 6 bases and J by 8 bases, with 13 bases left in between. This CDR3 has 13 residues. DNA for the CDR3: TGTGCCAGCAGCCAGGGCTGGGGAGAAAAACTGTTTTTT. It encodes CASSQGWGEKLFF.

V usage is TRBV2 and J usage is TRBJ2-7; TRBD1 matches at 9 bases. This CDR3 is built from 16 residues. Trimming at V came to 4 bases and at J to 2 bases, leaving 9 bases not matched to a gene. Germline values: CDR1 SNHLY, CDR2 FYNNEI. This CDR3 is CASSGVDRGSPYEQYF. CDR3 DNA sequence: TGTGCCAGCAGTGGGGTCGACAGGGGGTCTCCCTACGAGCAGTACTTC. The whole variable domain, filled in from reference TRBV2 and TRBJ2-7, reads EPEVTQTPSHQVTQMGQEVILRCVPISNHLYFYWYRQILGQKVEFLVSFYNNEISEKSEIFDDQFSVERPDGSNFTLKIRSTKLEDSAMYFCASSGVDRGSPYEQYFGPGTRLTVT.

V and J are TRBV15 and TRBJ2-5; D is ambiguous. This CDR3 has 15 residues. V was shortened by 0 bases and J by 5 bases, with 13 bases between the two germline ends. The germline V gene has CDR1 LNHNV and CDR2 YYDKDF (reference sequence). CDR3 protein: CATSRDRGSRETQYF. The CDR3 DNA is TGTGCCACCAGCAGAGATAGAGGTTCGCGGGAGACCCAGTACTTC.

V usage is TRBV9 and J usage is TRBJ2-7, with D possibly being TRBD1 (6 bases). This CDR3 spans 12 amino acids. Trimming took off 4 bases at V and 7 bases at J, with 12 bases between the two ends. CDR1 and CDR2 from the germline V gene are SGDLS and YYNGEE. Here the CDR3 reads CASSTHRGEQYF. CDR3 DNA sequence: TGTGCCAGCAGCACGCATAGGGGGGAGCAGTACTTC.

J is TRBJ1-1 and V is TRBV9; 7 bases map to TRBD1. Per the germline V gene, CDR1 is SGDLS and CDR2 is YYNGEE. V gave up 2 bases and J gave up 5 bases; unmatched junction bases: 6. The CDR3 consists of 14 residues. The CDR3 DNA reads TGTGCCAGCAGCGTCCAGGGGGTTGTGACTGAAGCTTTCTTT. As protein: CASSVQGVVTEAFF.

V usage is TRBV6-6 and J usage is TRBJ2-6; D gene uncertain. CDR3 length: 14 residues. CDR1 MNHNY and CDR2 SVGAGI come from the germline V gene (reference sequence). CDR3 region: CASGEDSGANVLTF. The DNA of the CDR3 is TGTGCGTCTGGGGAAGACTCTGGGGCCAACGTCCTGACTTTC.

This sequence joins TRBV6-5 and TRBJ1-1, with 8 bases that match TRBD1. Germline V gene lookup returns CDR1 MNHEY and CDR2 SVGAGI. CDR3 length equals 16 residues. Unmatched junction bases numbered 10, after V lost 2 bases and J lost 5 bases. The CDR3, as DNA: TGTGCCAGCAGTTACAGCGGACAGGGTCTAGGAACTGAAGCTTTCTTT. This translates into CASSYSGQGLGTEAFF.

The chain joins TRBV4-1 to TRBJ2-7; 13 nucleotides align to TRBD2. Looked up from germline, CDR1 is MGHRA and CDR2 is YSYEKL. After removal of 4 bases from V and 4 bases from J, the junction contained 10 bases not matched to a gene. The CDR3 is 17 residues long. Here the CDR3 DNA reads TGCGCCAGCAGCCTCGAATGGACTAGCGGGAGCTCATACGAGCAGTACTTC. Protein sequence: CASSLEWTSGSSYEQYF.

This clone was picked up one time. This chain joins TRBV5-4 and TRBJ1-1; the D gene is possibly TRBD1 (5 bases). CDR1 is SGHNT and CDR2 is YYREEE in the germline V gene (reference sequence). CDR3 length equals 15 residues. V was shortened by 3 bases and J by 6 bases, with 18 bases between the two germline ends. In DNA form, the CDR3 reads TGTGCCAGCAGCTCCCGGTTGGGGGAAGGGGCTGAAGCTTTCTTT. Translating gives CASSSRLGEGAEAFF.

For this clone: This sample includes further DNA sequences coding for the same CDR3. The V and J genes are TRBV27 and TRBJ1-5; D is uncertain. With 3 bases removed from V and 4 bases from J, the gap between germline ends came to 7 bases. This CDR3 has 13 residues. CDR1 is MNHEY, CDR2 SMNVEV, per germline (reference sequence). The CDR3 region has the DNA TGTGCCAGCAGTTTTGGCGGAAATCAGCCCCAGCATTTT. Its protein is CASSFGGNQPQHF.

The gene calls are TRBV2 and TRBJ2-7, with D possibly TRBD2 on 5 matching bases. V gave up 9 bases and J gave up 6 bases, with 12 bases separating them. This CDR3 region has 11 residues. Germline V CDR1 and CDR2: SNHLY, FYNNEI. CDR3 amino acids: CARGRDSEQYF. DNA of the CDR3: TGTGCCAGAGGACGGGATTCCGAGCAGTACTTC.

The chain uses TRBV6-1 and TRBJ2-7, with D uncertain. The CDR3 spans 10 residues. V lost 8 bases and J 3 bases, leaving 5 bases between the germline ends. Germline V gene sequence: CDR1 MNHNS, CDR2 SASEGT. CDR3 nucleotide sequence: TGTGCCAGCTCCGACTACGAGCAGTACTTC. Protein product: CASSDYEQYF.